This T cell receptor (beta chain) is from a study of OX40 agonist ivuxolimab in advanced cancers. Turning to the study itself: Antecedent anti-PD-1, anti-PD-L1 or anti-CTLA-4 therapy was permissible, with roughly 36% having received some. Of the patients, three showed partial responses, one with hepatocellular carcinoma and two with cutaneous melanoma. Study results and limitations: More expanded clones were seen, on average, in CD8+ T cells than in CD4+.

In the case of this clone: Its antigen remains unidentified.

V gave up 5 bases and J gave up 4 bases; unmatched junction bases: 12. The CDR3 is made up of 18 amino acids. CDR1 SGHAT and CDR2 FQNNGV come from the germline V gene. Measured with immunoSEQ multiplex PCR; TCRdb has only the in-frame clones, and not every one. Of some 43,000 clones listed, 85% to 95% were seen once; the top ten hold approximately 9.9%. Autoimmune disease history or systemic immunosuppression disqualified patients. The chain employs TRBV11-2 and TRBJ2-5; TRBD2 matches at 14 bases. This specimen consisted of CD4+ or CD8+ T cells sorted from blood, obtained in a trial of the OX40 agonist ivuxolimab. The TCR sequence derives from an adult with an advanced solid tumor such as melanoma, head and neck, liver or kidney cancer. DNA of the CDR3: TGTGCCAGCAGCCCCGGGACTAGCGGGAGCCTGTTGGTAGAGACCCAGTACTTC. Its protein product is CASSPGTSGSLLVETQYF.